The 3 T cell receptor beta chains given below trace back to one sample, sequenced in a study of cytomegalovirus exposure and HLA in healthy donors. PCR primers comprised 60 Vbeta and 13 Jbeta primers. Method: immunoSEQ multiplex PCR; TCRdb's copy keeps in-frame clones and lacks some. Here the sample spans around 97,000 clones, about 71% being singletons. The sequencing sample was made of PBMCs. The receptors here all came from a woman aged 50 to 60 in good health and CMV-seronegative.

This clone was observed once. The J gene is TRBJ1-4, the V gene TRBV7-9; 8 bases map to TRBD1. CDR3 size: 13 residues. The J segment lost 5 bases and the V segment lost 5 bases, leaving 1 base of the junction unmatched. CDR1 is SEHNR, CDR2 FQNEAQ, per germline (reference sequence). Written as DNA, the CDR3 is TGTGCCAGCAGCAGGACAGGGAATGAAAAACTGTTTTTT. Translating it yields CASSRTGNEKLFF.

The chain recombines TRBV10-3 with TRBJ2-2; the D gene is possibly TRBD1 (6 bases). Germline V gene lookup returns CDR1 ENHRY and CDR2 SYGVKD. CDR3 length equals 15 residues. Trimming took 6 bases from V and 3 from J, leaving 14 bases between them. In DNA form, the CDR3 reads TGTGCCATCAGCCACAGGGATAAGGACACCGGGGAGCTGTTTTTT. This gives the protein CAISHRDKDTGELFF.

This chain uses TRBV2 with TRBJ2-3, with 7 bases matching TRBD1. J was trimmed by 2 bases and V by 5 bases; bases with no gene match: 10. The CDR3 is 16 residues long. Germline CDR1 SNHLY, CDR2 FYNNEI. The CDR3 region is CASSPLDREFTDTQYF. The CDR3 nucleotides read TGTGCCAGCAGTCCTTTAGACAGGGAATTCACAGATACGCAGTATTTT.